This record looks at one T cell receptor beta chain sequence and its context. Germline assignment: CDR1 MNHEY and CDR2 SVGAGI. The V segment lost 3 bases and the J segment 13 bases; nucleotides outside the gene matches: 10. This CDR3 comprises 15 residues. This PCR relied on a set of 60 Vbeta primers and 13 Jbeta primers. The protocol was immunoSEQ multiplex PCR, while the TCRdb copy is restricted to in-frame clones and leaves out a portion. This table has approximately 110,000 clones, about 70% appearing once. This sample is part of a study of cytomegalovirus exposure and HLA in healthy donors. The TCR comes from a man aged 50-60 years in good health and CMV-seropositive. The V and J genes are TRBV6-5 and TRBJ1-6; the match to TRBD1 covers 9 bases. The sequencing input was PBMCs. The CDR3 DNA is TGTGCCAGCAGTTATGAGGGGACAGGGTGGTCCCCCCTCCACTTT. Amino acids: CASSYEGTGWSPLHF.